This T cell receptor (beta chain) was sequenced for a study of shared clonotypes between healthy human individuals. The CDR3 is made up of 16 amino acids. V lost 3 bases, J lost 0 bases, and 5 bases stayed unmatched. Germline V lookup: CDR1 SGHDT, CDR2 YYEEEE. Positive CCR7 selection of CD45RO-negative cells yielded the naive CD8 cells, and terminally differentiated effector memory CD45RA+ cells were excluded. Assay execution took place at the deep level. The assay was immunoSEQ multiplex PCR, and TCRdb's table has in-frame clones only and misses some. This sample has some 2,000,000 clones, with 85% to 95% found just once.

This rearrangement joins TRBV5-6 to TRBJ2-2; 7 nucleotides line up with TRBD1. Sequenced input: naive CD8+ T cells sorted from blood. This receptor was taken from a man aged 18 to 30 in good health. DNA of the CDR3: TGTGCCAGCAGCTCCGGGACAGCCGCGAACACCGGGGAGCTGTTTTTT. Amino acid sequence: CASSSGTAANTGELFF.